This T cell receptor beta chain was obtained from a study of human T cells and chemical hapten exposure. V lost 2 bases, J lost 4 bases, and 7 bases stayed unmatched. Germline-derived CDR1 and CDR2 are SGHNT and YYREEE (reference sequence). The CDR3 has 15 residues. The time point here: patch test 1, 2 weeks after DPC sensitization. Treatment denoted: therapeutic diphenylcyclopropenone sensitization with weekly scalp DPC. Blood sampling preceded each patch test application. Participating donors were patients with alopecia, aged 18 to 70 years, considered appropriate candidates for DPC. TCRdb re-called the RACE reads through MiXCR, storing one row per CDR3 protein. The sample has approximately 350,000 distinct CDR3 sequences, about 7% seen once.

This receptor was obtained from a woman aged 18-29 years with alopecia areata. Some clones in this sample may be carry-over from other donors' samples. The V gene is TRBV5-4, the J gene TRBJ2-3; 7 bases align to TRBD1. The input for sequencing was whole blood, taken in connection with sensitization to the hapten diphenylcyclopropenone (DPC). This chain's CDR3 is CASSLGGRLPDTQYF. The CDR3 DNA is TGTGCCAGCAGCTTAGGGGGCCGTCTGCCAGATACGCAGTATTTT.